This TCR beta chain is drawn from a study of cytomegalovirus exposure and HLA in healthy donors. Study-wide findings and caveats: One later analysis reportedly identified an Asian-associated ancestry cluster that showed fewer N-insertions than the roughly 600-donor mean.

Primers included in the PCR were 60 Vbeta and 13 Jbeta primers. Clones were read by immunoSEQ multiplex PCR, and TCRdb kept only the in-frame ones, dropping some. The table lists more than 75,000 clones, 79% of them singletons. About this clone itself: The antigen is undetermined.

This receptor was obtained from a woman aged 40 to 50 in good health and CMV-seronegative. Sequenced input: PBMCs.

CDR3 region: CASSLFGEGAGSPLHF. As DNA, the CDR3 is TGTGCCAGCAGCTTATTTGGAGAGGGGGCGGGATCACCCCTCCACTTT. The chain employs TRBV7-2 and TRBJ1-6; TRBD1 agrees at 7 bases. The length of the CDR3 is 16 residues. Germline lookup yields CDR1 SGHTA and CDR2 FQGNSA. V was pared by 2 bases and J by 10 bases, with 11 bases of the junction left unmatched.